The 20 T cell receptor beta chains below come from one sample, sequenced in a study of CD8+ T cells in alopecia areata. TCR sequencing used cDNA made by reverse transcription of extracted RNA. The method was immunoSEQ multiplex PCR; TCRdb's version includes in-frame clones alone and lacks a portion of them. The sample carries under 350,000 clones, nearly 60% recorded once. Treatment: oral pan-JAK inhibitor, 5-10 mg twice daily. Here the sequenced sample was CD4+ T cells sorted from blood, taken at week 24, from a patient treated with tofacitinib. These receptors were taken from a human donor with alopecia areata.

This clone occurred a few times. This sequence joins TRBV28 and TRBJ1-3; 7 bases are a match to TRBD1. With 6 bases clipped from V and 1 base from J, the junction kept 9 bases outside the gene matches. CDR3 length equals 16 residues. Germline V lookup: CDR1 MDHEN, CDR2 SYDVKM. CDR3 bases: TGTGCCAGCAGCCTCCTCCACAGGGGTTCTGGAAACACCATATATTTT. It is translated as CASSLLHRGSGNTIYF.

DNA of the CDR3: TGCAGCGTTGCAGGGAAGGCCAAAAACATTCAGTACTTC. It translates to CSVAGKAKNIQYF. The chain recombines TRBV29-1 with TRBJ2-4, with a tentative D call TRBD1 (5 bases). The CDR3 totals 13 residues. V lost 4 bases and J 1 base, leaving 8 bases between the germline ends. Germline V gives CDR1 SQVTM, CDR2 ANQGSEA. The full variable domain, in which reference TRBV29-1 and TRBJ2-4 provide the parts outside the CDR3, is SAVISQKPSRDICQRGTSLTIQCQVDSQVTMMFWYRQQPGQSLTLIATANQGSEATYESGFVIDKFPISRPNLTFSTLTVSNMSPEDSSIYLCSVAGKAKNIQYFGAGTRLSVL.

In its sample, this clone was seen once. The chain uses TRBV6-1 and TRBJ2-5; D assignment may be TRBD1 or TRBD2 (7 bases each). V dropped 6 bases and J dropped 4 bases, with 18 bases sitting between them. The CDR3 is 15 residues long. Looked up from germline, CDR1 is MNHNS and CDR2 is SASEGT. CDR3 bases: TGTGCCAGCAGACAGGGGAGGGGGCGCGGAGAGACCCAGTACTTC. Its protein is CASRQGRGRGETQYF.

V gene TRBV4-3 combines with J gene TRBJ2-6, with no clear D. Germline CDR1 reads LGHNA; CDR2 reads YSLEER. This CDR3 region has 16 residues. The ends were cut back, 4 bases at V and 1 base at J, with 11 bases in the middle. The CDR3 coding sequence is TGCGCCAGCAGCCCGGCCCCTAGTTCTGGGGCCAACGTCCTGACTTTC. It translates to CASSPAPSSGANVLTF.

The sample holds a few counts of this clone. V is TRBV6-6 and J is TRBJ1-2; 7 bases map to TRBD1. Trimming at V came to 4 bases and at J to 2 bases, leaving 7 bases not matched to a gene. The germline CDR1 and CDR2 sequences are MNHNY and SVGAGI (reference sequence). The CDR3 sequence is 15 residues long. CDR3 loop: CASSSMTGINYGYTF. The CDR3 nucleotides are TGTGCCAGCAGTTCCATGACAGGGATCAACTATGGCTACACCTTC.

This clone has a handful of counts. The chain uses TRBV29-1 and TRBJ2-7; D remains ambiguous. V lost 2 bases and J lost 3, with 11 bases in between. The germline gives CDR1 SQVTM, CDR2 ANQGSEA. The CDR3 is made up of 13 amino acids. The chain's CDR3 is CSVEQDTYYEQYF. In DNA, the CDR3 is TGCAGCGTTGAACAAGACACATACTACGAGCAGTACTTC.

The chain combines TRBV30 with TRBJ1-4; D is unclear. With 0 bases removed from V and 11 bases from J, the gap between germline ends came to 16 bases. The CDR3 is 14 amino acids. Germline loops: CDR1 GTSNPN, CDR2 SVGIG (reference sequence). CDR3 in amino acids: CAWSVRWGVWKLFF. CDR3 nucleotides: TGTGCCTGGAGTGTACGTTGGGGAGTTTGGAAACTGTTTTTT. Full variable domain (rest looked up from reference TRBV30 and TRBJ1-4): SQTIHQWPATLVQPVGSPLSLECTVEGTSNPNLYWYRQAAGRGLQLLFYSVGIGQISSEVPQNLSASRPQDRQFILSSKKLLLSDSGFYLCAWSVRWGVWKLFFGSGTQLSVL.

The chain carries TRBV28 and TRBJ1-2, with a weak D call TRBD1 (6 bases). V lost 3 bases, J lost 4 bases, and 12 bases lay in between. This CDR3 comprises 14 residues. Germline V gives CDR1 MDHEN, CDR2 SYDVKM. CDR3 sequence reads: CASSFLGQPYGYTF. The CDR3 DNA reads TGTGCCAGCAGTTTTCTTGGACAGCCCTATGGCTACACCTTC.

This clone appeared a few times. The chain has TRBV6-5 and TRBJ2-7; 9 bases align to TRBD1. Germline V gene data show CDR1 as MNHEY and CDR2 as SVGAGI. The V and J ends lost 0 bases and 3 bases, in that order; junction bases with no gene match: 6. The CDR3 runs 16 residues. CDR3: CASSYSGQGRIYEQYF. The CDR3 DNA reads TGTGCCAGCAGTTACTCGGGACAGGGCAGAATCTACGAGCAGTACTTC.

The rearrangement uses TRBV30 and TRBJ1-6, with D possibly TRBD1 on 5 matching bases. CDR3 length equals 17 residues. CDR1 is GTSNPN and CDR2 is SVGIG in the germline V gene (reference sequence). Trimming shortened V by 3 bases and J by 0 bases, and 15 bases separated the two germline ends. This chain's CDR3 is CAWRTGAVSSYNSPLHF. The CDR3 nucleotides are TGTGCCTGGAGAACTGGGGCCGTAAGCTCCTATAATTCACCCCTCCACTTT.

The rearrangement uses TRBV6-5 and TRBJ1-2; TRBD1 matches 7 bases. The CDR3 sequence is 15 residues long. CDR1 and CDR2 (germline): MNHEY, SVGAGI. The V gene end was trimmed by 0 bases and the J gene end by 6 bases; junction bases not matched to a gene: 7. The CDR3 DNA reads TGTGCCAGCAGTTACTCGGGAGGTACAGGGGATGGCTACACCTTC. Translating gives CASSYSGGTGDGYTF.

The chain recombines TRBV4-1 with TRBJ2-3, with 7 positions matching TRBD2. Trimming cost V 0 bases and J 1 base; bases outside gene matches: 7. This CDR3 is 17 amino acids long. CDR1 is MGHRA and CDR2 is YSYEKL in the germline V gene. CDR3 amino acids: CASSQDPSTSGTDTQYF. CDR3 sequence (DNA): TGCGCCAGCAGCCAAGATCCTAGTACTAGCGGCACAGATACGCAGTATTTT.

Here the CDR3 reads CASSFGGPSSYNEQFF. Written as DNA, the CDR3 is TGTGCCAGCAGCTTCGGGGGGCCTAGCTCCTACAATGAGCAGTTCTTC. The rearrangement uses TRBV5-4 and TRBJ2-1; TRBD2 is a possible D gene (7 bases). V was cut by 2 bases and J by 0 bases, with 12 bases left in between. CDR3 length: 16 residues. The germline V gene has CDR1 SGHNT and CDR2 YYREEE (reference sequence).

This clone has a single count. The chain recombines TRBV5-1 with TRBJ2-7, with 7 nucleotides matching TRBD1. Unmatched junction bases numbered 1, after V lost 0 bases and J lost 4 bases. In germline, CDR1 is SGHRS, CDR2 YFSETQ. The CDR3 contains 13 residues. Written as DNA, the CDR3 is TGCGCCAGCAGCTTGGAACAGGGGTACGAGCAGTACTTC. Translating it yields CASSLEQGYEQYF.

The chain uses TRBV5-1 and TRBJ2-7, with 8 nucleotides matching TRBD1. The V and J ends lost 0 bases and 1 base, in that order; junction bases with no gene match: 6. The CDR3 has 16 amino acids. Germline lookup yields CDR1 SGHRS and CDR2 YFSETQ. CDR3 nucleotides: TGCGCCAGCAGCTTGGAGGACAGGGAATCATCCTACGAGCAGTACTTC. Protein product: CASSLEDRESSYEQYF. The complete variable domain, with remaining parts taken from reference TRBV5-1 and TRBJ2-7, reads KAGVTQTPRYLIKTRGQQVTLSCSPISGHRSVSWYQQTPGQGLQFLFEYFSETQRNKGNFPGRFSGRQFSNSRSEMNVSTLELGDSALYLCASSLEDRESSYEQYFGPGTRLTVT.

J is TRBJ2-5 and V is TRBV5-1, with 7 nucleotides matching TRBD2. After removal of 3 bases from V and 4 bases from J, the junction contained 6 bases not matched to a gene. The CDR3 contains 14 residues. Germline loops: CDR1 SGHRS, CDR2 YFSETQ. CDR3 in DNA: TGCGCCAGCAGCTACCTGACTAGCCGAGAGACCCAGTACTTC. This codes for CASSYLTSRETQYF.

This chain links TRBV15 with TRBJ1-5, with 8 nucleotides matching TRBD1. The CDR3 totals 15 residues. Trimming at V came to 4 bases and at J to 9 bases, leaving 11 bases not matched to a gene. CDR1 and CDR2 (germline): LNHNV, YYDKDF (reference sequence). The CDR3 loop is CATSTGTGQSRPQHF. CDR3 bases: TGTGCCACCAGCACCGGGACAGGCCAATCAAGGCCCCAGCATTTT.

The genes are TRBV27 and TRBJ2-7; 10 nucleotides align to TRBD1. The germline V gene has CDR1 MNHEY and CDR2 SMNVEV (reference sequence). Trimming removed 3 bases from V and 3 bases from J; junction bases left unmatched: 5. The CDR3 extends over 15 amino acids. This chain's CDR3 is CASSFRWDRGYEQYF. CDR3 nucleotides: TGTGCCAGCAGTTTTCGTTGGGACAGGGGCTACGAGCAGTACTTC.

The chain links TRBV7-2 to TRBJ2-3; TRBD1 aligns across 12 bases. This CDR3 has 15 amino acids. The V gene's germline CDR1 is SGHTA and CDR2 FQGNSA. With V trimmed by 1 base and J by 7 bases, 3 bases remained unmatched. The CDR3 sequence: CASSLGDRGRHTQYF. CDR3 DNA sequence: TGTGCCAGCAGCTTAGGGGACAGGGGGCGGCATACGCAGTATTTT. Full variable domain (rest looked up from reference TRBV7-2 and TRBJ2-3): GAGVSQSPSNKVTEKGKDVELRCDPISGHTALYWYRQSLGQGLEFLIYFQGNSAPDKSGLPSDRFSAERTGGSVSTLTIQRTQQEDSAVYLCASSLGDRGRHTQYFGPGTRLTVL.

The DNA for the CDR3 is TGTGCCGCCTCCGAATCTAGGCTTTCCTACGAGCAGTACTTC. Translated: CAASESRLSYEQYF. This rearrangement joins TRBV30 to TRBJ2-7; unclear D gene. The CDR3 covers 14 residues. The germline V gene has CDR1 GTSNPN and CDR2 SVGIG (reference sequence). Trimming removed 8 bases from V and 1 base from J, with 18 bases in between. The full variable domain, in which reference TRBV30 and TRBJ2-7 provide the parts outside the CDR3, is SQTIHQWPATLVQPVGSPLSLECTVEGTSNPNLYWYRQAAGRGLQLLFYSVGIGQISSEVPQNLSASRPQDRQFILSSKKLLLSDSGFYLCAASESRLSYEQYFGPGTRLTVT.